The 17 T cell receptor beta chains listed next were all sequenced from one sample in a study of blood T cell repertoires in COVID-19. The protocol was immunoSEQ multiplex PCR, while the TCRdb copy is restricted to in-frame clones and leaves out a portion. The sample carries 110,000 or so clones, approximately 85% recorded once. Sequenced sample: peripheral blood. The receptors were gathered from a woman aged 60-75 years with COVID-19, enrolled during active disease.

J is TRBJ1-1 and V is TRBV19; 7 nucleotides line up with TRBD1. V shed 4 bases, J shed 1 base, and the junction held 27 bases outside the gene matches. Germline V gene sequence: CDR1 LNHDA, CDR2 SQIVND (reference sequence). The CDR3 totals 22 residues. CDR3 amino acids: CASSTLTHQGGPVRGSNTEAFF. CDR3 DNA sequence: TGTGCCAGTAGTACCCTCACCCATCAGGGGGGCCCCGTCCGAGGGTCGAACACTGAAGCTTTCTTT.

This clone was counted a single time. This chain's CDR3 is CASSPGQGLQYF. The CDR3 DNA sequence: TGTGCCAGCAGCCCCGGACAGGGCCTCCAGTACTTC. V is TRBV21-1 and J is TRBJ2-4; TRBD1 was called by the table and not checked on the DNA. TRBV21-1 has pseudogene status. The CDR3 is made up of 12 amino acids.

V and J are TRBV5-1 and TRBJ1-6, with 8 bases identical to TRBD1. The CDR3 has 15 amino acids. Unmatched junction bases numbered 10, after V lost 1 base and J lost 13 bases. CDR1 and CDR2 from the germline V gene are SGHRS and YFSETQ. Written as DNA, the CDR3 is TGCGCCAGCAGCTTGTGGGGGGGGACAGGTGAGCCCCTCCACTTT. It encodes CASSLWGGTGEPLHF.

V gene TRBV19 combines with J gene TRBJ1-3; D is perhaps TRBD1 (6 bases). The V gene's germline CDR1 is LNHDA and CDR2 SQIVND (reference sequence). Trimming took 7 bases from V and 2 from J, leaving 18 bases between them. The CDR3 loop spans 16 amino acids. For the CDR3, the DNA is TGTGCCAGTACCATGGTGGGGGCAAGAACTGGAAACACCATATATTTT. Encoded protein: CASTMVGARTGNTIYF.

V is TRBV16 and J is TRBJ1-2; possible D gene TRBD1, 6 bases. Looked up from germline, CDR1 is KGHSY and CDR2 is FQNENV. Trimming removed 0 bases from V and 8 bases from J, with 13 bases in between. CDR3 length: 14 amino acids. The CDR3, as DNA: TGTGCCAGCAGCCAATCGGGGGCAGGGAACGGCTACACCTTC. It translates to CASSQSGAGNGYTF.

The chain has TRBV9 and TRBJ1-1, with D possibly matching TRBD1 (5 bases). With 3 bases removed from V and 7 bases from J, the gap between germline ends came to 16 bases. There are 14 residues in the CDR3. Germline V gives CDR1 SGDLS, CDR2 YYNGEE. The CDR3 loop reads CASSASIWGGEAFF. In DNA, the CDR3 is TGTGCCAGCAGCGCTTCGATTTGGGGGGGTGAAGCTTTCTTT.

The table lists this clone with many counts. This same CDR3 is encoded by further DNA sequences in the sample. For the CDR3, the DNA is TGTGCTCGGGGTTGGGGGGGGACAGGAGGGGAACAAGAGACCCAGTACTTC. This translates into CARGWGGTGGEQETQYF. The rearrangement joins TRBV12-5 to TRBJ2-5, with a tentative D call TRBD1 (8 bases). Germline V gene lookup returns CDR1 LGHNT and CDR2 FRNRAP. V lost 11 bases to trimming and J lost 2 bases, with 27 bases between them. The CDR3 covers 17 residues. The complete variable domain, with remaining parts taken from reference TRBV12-5 and TRBJ2-5, reads DARVTQTPRHKVTEMGQEVTMRCQPILGHNTVFWYRQTMMQGLELLAYFRNRAPLDDSGMPKDRFSAEMPDATLATLKIQPSEPRDSAVYFCARGWGGTGGEQETQYFGPGTRLLVL.

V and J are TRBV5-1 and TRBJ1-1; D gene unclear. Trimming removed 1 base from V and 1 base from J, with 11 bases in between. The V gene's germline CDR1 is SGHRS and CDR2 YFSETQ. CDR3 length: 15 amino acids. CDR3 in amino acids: CASSLRAAGNTEAFF. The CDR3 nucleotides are TGCGCCAGCAGCTTGAGGGCGGCGGGGAACACTGAAGCTTTCTTT.

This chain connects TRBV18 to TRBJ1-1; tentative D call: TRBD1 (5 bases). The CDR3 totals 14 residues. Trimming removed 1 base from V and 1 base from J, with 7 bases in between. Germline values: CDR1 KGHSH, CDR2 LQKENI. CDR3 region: CASSPLGQNTEAFF. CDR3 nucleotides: TGTGCCAGCTCACCACTTGGACAGAACACTGAAGCTTTCTTT.

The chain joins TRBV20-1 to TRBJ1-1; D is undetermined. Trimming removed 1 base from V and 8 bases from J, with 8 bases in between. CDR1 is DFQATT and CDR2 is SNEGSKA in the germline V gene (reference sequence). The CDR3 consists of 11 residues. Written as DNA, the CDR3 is TGCAGTGCTAGAGTGTCAGAAGAAGCTTTCTTT. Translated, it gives CSARVSEEAFF.

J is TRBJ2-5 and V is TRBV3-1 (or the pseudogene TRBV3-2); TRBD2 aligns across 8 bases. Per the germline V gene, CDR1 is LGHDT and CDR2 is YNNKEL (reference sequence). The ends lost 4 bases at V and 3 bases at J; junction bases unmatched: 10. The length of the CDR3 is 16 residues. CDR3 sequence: CASSREAGGRKETQYF. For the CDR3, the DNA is TGTGCCAGCAGCCGGGAGGCGGGGGGCCGGAAAGAGACCCAGTACTTC.

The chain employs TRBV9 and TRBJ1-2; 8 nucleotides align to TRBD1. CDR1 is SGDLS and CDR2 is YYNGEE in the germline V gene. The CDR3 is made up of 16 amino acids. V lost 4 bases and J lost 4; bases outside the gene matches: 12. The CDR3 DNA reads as TGTGCCAGCAGCTCAGGCCGACAGGGGCTCGGCTATGGCTACACCTTC. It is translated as CASSSGRQGLGYGYTF. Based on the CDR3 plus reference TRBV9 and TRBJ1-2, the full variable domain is DSGVTQTPKHLITATGQRVTLRCSPRSGDLSVYWYQQSLDQGLQFLIQYYNGEERAKGNILERFSAQQFPDLHSELNLSSLELGDSALYFCASSSGRQGLGYGYTFGSGTRLTVV.

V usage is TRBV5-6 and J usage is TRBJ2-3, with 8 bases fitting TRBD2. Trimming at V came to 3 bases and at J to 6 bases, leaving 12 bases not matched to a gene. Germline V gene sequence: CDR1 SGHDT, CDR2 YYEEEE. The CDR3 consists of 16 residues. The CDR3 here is CASSSIPGLAADTQYF. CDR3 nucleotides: TGTGCCAGCAGCTCAATCCCAGGACTAGCAGCGGATACGCAGTATTTT.

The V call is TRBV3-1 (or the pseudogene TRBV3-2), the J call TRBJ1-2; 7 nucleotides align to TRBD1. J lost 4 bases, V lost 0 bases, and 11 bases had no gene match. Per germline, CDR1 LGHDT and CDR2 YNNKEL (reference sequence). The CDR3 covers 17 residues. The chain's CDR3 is CASSQESGTANLYGYTF. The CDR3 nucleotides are TGTGCCAGCAGCCAAGAATCGGGGACAGCCAACCTCTATGGCTACACCTTC.

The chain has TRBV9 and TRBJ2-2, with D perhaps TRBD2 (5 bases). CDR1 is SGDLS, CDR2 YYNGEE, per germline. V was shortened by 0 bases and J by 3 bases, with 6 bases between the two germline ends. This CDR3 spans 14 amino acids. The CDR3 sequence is CASSVVLDTGELFF. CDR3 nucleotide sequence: TGTGCCAGCAGCGTAGTACTAGACACCGGGGAGCTGTTTTTT.

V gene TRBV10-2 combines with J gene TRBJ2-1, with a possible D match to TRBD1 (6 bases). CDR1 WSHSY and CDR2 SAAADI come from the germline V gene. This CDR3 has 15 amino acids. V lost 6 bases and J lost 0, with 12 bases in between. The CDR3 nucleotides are TGCGCCAGCAGCTCAGGGGCGAGCTCCTACAATGAGCAGTTCTTC. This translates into CASSSGASSYNEQFF.

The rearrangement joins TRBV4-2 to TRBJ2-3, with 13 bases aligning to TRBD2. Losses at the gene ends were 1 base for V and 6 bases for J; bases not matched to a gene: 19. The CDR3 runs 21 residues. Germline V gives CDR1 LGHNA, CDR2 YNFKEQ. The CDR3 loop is CASSQAVGTSGEVGPTDTQYF. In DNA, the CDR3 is TGTGCCAGCAGCCAAGCGGTCGGGACTAGCGGGGAGGTAGGCCCCACGGATACGCAGTATTTT.